This TCR beta chain was recovered during a study of T cell responses to AZD1222 COVID-19 vaccine. Concerning this clone: The target antigen is unknown.

Clones were read by immunoSEQ multiplex PCR, and TCRdb kept only the in-frame ones, dropping some. The sample has some 88,000 clones; 90% are singletons. Study conclusions and caveats: Unmutated variant regions reportedly attract nearly half of all spike-specific TCRs. Scientists sampled the repertoires only once the peak T cell response had passed. Of the AZD1222 recipients, only 5 to 7 were seropositive at baseline. Donors were mostly white British, more females; clonal diversity possibly underestimated.

The CDR3 extends over 14 amino acids. Per the germline V gene, CDR1 is LGHNA and CDR2 is YSLEER. The V end was cut by 1 base, the J end by 5 bases, with 9 bases between. This sequence joins TRBV4-3 and TRBJ2-1; D not resolved. This material consisted of peripheral blood, taken 28 days after the second AZD1222 dose. This TCR came from an adult who received the AZD1222 COVID-19 vaccine. The CDR3 region has the DNA TGCGCCAGCAGCCAAGGGCGACACAACAATGAGCAGTTCTTC. It specifies CASSQGRHNNEQFF.